Detailed here is one TCR beta chain. The antigen is not known. The data were obtained in a study of vaccination and CD4 T cells after COVID-19. Trimming removed 6 bases at V and 0 bases at J, with 12 bases between. The V gene's germline CDR1 is SGHTA and CDR2 FQGNSA. The CDR3 contains 16 residues. Researchers used the Oncomine TCR Beta short-read assay to sequence DNA from cultured CD4+ T cells. TCRdb itself ran the PCR reads through MiXCR, one entry per CDR3 protein. Among about 10,000 distinct CDR3 sequences, about 60% were seen once, and the ten largest hold 15% to 20%. Documented treatment: approximately nine-day PBMC culture with coronavirus spike peptide pools or control peptides (ViraFEST assay).

The sequence derives from a human donor who had recovered from COVID-19. The sequencing sample was made of CD4+ T cells from blood, cultured in vitro. The chain links TRBV7-2 to TRBJ1-6; tentative D call: TRBD1 (6 bases). The CDR3 nucleotides read TGTGCCAGCAGAACGACAGGAGTCTCCTATAATTCACCCCTCCACTTT. Encoded protein: CASRTTGVSYNSPLHF.